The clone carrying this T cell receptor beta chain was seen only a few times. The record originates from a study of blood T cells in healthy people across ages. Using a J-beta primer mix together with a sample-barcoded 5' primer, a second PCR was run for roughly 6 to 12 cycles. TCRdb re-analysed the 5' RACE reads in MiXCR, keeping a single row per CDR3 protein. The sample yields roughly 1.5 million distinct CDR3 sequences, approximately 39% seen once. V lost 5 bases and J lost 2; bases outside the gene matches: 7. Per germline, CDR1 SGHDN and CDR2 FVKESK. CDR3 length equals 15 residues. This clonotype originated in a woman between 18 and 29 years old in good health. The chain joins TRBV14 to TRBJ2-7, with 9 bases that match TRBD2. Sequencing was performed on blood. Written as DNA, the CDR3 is TGTGCCAGCAGCAATATAGCGGGGGTAACCTACGAGCAGTACTTC. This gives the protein CASSNIAGVTYEQYF.